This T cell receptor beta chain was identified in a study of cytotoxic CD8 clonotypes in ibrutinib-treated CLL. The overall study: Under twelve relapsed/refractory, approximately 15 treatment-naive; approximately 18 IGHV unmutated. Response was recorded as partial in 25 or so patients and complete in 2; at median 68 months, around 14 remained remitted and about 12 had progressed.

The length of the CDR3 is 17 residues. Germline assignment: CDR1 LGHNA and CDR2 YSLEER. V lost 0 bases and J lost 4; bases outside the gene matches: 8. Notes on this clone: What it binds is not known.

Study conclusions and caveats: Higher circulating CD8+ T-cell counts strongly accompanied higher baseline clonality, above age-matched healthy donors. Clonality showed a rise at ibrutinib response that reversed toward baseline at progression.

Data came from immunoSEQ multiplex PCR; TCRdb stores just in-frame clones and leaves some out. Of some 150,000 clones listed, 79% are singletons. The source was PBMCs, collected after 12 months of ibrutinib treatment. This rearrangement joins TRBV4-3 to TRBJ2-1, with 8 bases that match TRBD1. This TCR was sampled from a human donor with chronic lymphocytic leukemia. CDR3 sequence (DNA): TGCGCCAGCAGCCAAGATCGCGCGACAGGGGCTTACAATGAGCAGTTCTTC. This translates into CASSQDRATGAYNEQFF.